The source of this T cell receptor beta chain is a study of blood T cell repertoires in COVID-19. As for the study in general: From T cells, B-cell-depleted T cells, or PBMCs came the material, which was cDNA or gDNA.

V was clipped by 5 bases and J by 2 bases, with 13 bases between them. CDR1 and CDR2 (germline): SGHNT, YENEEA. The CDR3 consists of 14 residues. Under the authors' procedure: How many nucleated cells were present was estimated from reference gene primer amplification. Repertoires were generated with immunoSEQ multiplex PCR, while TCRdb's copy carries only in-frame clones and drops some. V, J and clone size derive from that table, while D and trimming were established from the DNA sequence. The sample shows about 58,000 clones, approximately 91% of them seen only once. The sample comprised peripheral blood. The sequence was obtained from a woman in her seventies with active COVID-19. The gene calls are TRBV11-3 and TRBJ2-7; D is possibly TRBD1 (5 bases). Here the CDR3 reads CASSPPDRPYEQYF. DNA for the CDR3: TGTGCCAGCAGCCCCCCTGACAGACCCTACGAGCAGTACTTC. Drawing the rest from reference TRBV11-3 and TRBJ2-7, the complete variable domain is EAGVVQSPRYKIIEKKQPVAFWCNPISGHNTLYWYLQNLGQGPELLIRYENEEAVDDSQLPKDRFSAERLKGVDSTLKIQPAELGDSAVYLCASSPPDRPYEQYFGPGTRLTVT.